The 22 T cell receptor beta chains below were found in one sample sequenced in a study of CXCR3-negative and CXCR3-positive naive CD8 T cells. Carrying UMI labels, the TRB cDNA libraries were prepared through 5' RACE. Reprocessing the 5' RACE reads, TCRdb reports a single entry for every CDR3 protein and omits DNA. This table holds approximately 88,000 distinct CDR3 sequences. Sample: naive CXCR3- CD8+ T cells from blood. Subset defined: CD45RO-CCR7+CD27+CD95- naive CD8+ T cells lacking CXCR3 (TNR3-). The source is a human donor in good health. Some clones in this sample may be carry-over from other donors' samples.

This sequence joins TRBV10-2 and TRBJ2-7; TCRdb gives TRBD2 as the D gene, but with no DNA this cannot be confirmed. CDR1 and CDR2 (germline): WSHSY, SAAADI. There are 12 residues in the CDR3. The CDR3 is CASSETRNEQYF.

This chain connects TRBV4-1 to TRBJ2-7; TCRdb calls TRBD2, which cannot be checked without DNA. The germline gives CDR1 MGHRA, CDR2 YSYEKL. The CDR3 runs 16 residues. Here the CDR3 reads CASSLGGLSSSYEQYF.

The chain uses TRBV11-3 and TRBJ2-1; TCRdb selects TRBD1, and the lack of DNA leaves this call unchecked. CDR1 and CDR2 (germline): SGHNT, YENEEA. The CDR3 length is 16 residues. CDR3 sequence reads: CASSPRGGSSYNEQFF.

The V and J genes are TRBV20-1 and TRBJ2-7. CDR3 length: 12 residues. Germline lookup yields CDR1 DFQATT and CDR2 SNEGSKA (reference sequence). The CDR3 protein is CSASGVSYEQYF.

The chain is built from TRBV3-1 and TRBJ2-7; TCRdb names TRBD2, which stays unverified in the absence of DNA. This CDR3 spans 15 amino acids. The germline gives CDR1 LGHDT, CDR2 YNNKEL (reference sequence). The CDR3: CASSQPTSGFFEQYF.

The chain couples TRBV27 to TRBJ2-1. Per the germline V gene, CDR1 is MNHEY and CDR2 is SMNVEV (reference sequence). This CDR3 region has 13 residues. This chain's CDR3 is CASSWSSGYEQFF.

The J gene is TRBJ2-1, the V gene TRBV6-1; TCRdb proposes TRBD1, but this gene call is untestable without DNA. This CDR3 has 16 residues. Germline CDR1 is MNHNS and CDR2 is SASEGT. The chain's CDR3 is CASSHIPGGAYNEQFF.

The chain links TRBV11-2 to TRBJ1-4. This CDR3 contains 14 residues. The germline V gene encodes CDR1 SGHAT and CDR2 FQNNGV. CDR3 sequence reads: CASSYSWGDEKLFF. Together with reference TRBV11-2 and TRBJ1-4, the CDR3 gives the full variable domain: EAGVAQSPRYKIIEKRQSVAFWCNPISGHATLYWYQQILGQGPKLLIQFQNNGVVDDSQLPKDRFSAERLKGVDSTLKIQPAKLEDSAVYLCASSYSWGDEKLFFGSGTQLSVL.

CDR3 protein: CSVGQGGPGELFF. The gene calls are TRBV29-1 and TRBJ2-2; TCRdb returns TRBD1, unconfirmable since there is no DNA. Germline V gives CDR1 SQVTM, CDR2 ANQGSEA. The CDR3 runs 13 residues.

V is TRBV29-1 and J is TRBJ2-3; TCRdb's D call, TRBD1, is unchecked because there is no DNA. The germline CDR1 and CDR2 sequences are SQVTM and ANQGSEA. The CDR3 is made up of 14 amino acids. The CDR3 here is CSVEEEGGFVEAFF.

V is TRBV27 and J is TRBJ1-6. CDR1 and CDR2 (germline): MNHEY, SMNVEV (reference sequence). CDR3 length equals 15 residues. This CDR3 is CASSLKGVSYSPLHF.

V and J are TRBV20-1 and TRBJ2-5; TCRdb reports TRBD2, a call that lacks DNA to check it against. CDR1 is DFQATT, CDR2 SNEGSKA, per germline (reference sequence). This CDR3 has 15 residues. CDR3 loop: CSAREEGGPRETQYF.

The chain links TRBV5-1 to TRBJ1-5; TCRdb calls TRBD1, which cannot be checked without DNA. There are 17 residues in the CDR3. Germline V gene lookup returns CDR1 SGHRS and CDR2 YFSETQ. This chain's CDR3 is CASSSRGKGKSNQPQHF.

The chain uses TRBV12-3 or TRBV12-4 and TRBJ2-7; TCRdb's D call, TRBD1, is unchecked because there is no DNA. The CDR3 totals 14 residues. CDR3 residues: CASSLWAGGGEQYF.

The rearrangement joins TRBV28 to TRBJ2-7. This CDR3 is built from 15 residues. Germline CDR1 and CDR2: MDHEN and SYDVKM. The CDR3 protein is CASSKAATLRYEQYF.

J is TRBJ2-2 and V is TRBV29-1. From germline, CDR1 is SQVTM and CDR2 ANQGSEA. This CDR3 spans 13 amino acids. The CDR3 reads CSVEVAITGELFF.

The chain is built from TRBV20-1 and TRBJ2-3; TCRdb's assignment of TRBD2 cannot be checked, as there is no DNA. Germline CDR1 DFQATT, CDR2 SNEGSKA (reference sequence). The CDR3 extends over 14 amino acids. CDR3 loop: CSAQDSFGTDTQYF.

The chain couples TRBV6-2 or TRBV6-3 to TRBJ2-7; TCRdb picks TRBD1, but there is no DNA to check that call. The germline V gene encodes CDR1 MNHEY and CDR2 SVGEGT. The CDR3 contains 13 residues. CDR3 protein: CASRGTDHYEQYF.

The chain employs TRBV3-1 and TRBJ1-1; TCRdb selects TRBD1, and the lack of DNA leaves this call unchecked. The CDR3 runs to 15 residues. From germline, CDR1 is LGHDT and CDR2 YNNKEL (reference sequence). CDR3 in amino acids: CASSQGPGMNTEAFF.

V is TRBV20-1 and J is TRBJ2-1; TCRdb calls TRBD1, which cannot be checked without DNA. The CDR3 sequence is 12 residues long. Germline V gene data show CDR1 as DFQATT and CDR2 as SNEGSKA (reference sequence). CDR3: CSAPQGTDEQFF.

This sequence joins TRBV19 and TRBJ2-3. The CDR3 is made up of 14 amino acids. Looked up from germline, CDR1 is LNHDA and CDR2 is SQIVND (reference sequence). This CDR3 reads CASSKVRPTDTQYF.

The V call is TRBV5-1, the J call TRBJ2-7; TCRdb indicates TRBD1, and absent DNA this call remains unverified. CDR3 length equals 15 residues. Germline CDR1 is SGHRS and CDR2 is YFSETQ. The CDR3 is CASSQTAGDLYEQYF. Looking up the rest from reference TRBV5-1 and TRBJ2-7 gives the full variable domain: KAGVTQTPRYLIKTRGQQVTLSCSPISGHRSVSWYQQTPGQGLQFLFEYFSETQRNKGNFPGRFSGRQFSNSRSEMNVSTLELGDSALYLCASSQTAGDLYEQYFGPGTRLTVT.